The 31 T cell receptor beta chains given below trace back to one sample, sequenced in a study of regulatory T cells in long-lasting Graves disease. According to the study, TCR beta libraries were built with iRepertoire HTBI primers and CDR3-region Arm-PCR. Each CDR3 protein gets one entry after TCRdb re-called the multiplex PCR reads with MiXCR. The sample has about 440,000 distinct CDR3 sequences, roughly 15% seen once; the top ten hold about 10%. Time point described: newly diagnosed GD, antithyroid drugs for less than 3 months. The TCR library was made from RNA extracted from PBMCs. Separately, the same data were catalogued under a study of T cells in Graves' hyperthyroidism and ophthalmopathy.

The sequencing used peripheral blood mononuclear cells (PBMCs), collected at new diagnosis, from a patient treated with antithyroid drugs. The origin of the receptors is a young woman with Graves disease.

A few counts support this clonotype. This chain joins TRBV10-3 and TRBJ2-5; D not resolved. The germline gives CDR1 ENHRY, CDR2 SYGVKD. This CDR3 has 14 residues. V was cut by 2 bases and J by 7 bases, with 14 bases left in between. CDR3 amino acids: CAISERGYSSTQYF. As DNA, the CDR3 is TGTGCCATCAGTGAGCGTGGCTACTCCTCGACCCAGTACTTC.

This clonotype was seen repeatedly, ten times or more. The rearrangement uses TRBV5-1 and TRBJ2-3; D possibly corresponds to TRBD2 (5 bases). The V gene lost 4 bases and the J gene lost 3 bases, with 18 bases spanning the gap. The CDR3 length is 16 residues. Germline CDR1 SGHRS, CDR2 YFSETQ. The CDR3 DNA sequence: TGCGCCAGCAGCCAGAACCCTCCTACGGGGACAGATACGCAGTATTTT. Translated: CASSQNPPTGTDTQYF.

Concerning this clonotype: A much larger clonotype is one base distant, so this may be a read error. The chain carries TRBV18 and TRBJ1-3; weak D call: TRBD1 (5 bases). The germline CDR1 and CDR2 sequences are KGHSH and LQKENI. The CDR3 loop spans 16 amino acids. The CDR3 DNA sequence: TGTGCCAGCTCACAACAGGAGGAGAAACCTGGAAACACCAGATATTTT. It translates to CASSQQEEKPGNTRYF.

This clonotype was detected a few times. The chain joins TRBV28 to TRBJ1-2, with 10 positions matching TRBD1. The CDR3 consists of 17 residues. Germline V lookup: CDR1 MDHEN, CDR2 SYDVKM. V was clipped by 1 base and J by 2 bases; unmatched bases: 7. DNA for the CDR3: TGTGCCAGCAGTTTATTGTCGGGGACAGGGGAGAACTATGGCTACACCTTC. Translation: CASSLLSGTGENYGYTF.

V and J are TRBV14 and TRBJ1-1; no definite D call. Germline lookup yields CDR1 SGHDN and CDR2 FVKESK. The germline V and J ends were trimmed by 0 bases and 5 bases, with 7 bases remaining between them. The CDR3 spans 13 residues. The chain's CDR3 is CASSQDKETEAFF. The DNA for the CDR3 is TGTGCCAGCAGCCAAGATAAGGAGACTGAAGCTTTCTTT. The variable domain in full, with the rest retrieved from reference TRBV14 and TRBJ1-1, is EAGVTQFPSHSVIEKGQTVTLRCDPISGHDNLYWYRRVMGKEIKFLLHFVKESKQDESGMPNNRFLAERTGGTYSTLKVQPAELEDSGVYFCASSQDKETEAFFGQGTRLTVV.

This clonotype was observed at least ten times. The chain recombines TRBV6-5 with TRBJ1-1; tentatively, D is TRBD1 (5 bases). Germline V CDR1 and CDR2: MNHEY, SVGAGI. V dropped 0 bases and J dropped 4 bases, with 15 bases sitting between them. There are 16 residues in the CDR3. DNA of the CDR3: TGTGCCAGCAGTTACTCCTACCAGTTCGGGGGCACTGAAGCTTTCTTT. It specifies CASSYSYQFGGTEAFF.

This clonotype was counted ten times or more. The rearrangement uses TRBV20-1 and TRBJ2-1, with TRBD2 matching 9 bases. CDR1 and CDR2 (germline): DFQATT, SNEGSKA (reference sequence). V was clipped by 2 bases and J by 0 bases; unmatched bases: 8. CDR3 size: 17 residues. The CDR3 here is CSARTSGRFSSYNEQFF. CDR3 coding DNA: TGCAGTGCTAGAACAAGCGGGAGGTTTAGCTCCTACAATGAGCAGTTCTTC.

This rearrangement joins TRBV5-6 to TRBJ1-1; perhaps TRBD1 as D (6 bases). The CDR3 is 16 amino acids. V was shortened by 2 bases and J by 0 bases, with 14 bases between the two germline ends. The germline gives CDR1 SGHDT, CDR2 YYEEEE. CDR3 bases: TGTGCCAGCAGCTTTTCGGGGGCGGGGATGAACACTGAAGCTTTCTTT. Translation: CASSFSGAGMNTEAFF.

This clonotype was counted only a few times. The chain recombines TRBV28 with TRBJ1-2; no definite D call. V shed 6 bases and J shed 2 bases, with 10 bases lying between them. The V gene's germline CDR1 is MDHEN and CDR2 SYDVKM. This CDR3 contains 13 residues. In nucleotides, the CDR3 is TGTGCCAGCAGCAAGCCCGGGAACTATGGCTACACCTTC. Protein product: CASSKPGNYGYTF.

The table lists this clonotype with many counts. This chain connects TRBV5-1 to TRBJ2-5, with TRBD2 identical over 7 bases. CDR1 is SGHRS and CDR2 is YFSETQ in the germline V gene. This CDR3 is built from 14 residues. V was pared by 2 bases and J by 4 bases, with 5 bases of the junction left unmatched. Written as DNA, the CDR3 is TGCGCCAGCAGCTTTCGGCTAGCGGCAGAGACCCAGTACTTC. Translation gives CASSFRLAAETQYF.

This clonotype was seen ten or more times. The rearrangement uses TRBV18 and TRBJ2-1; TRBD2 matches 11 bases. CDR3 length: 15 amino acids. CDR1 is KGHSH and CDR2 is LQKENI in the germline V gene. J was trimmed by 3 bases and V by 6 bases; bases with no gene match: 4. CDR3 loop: CASSIAGGNYNEQFF. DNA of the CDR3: TGTGCCAGCTCCATAGCGGGAGGGAACTACAATGAGCAGTTCTTC. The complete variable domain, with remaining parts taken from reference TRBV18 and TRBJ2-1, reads NAGVMQNPRHLVRRRGQEARLRCSPMKGHSHVYWYRQLPEEGLKFMVYLQKENIIDESGMPKERFSAEFPKEGPSILRIQQVVRGDSAAYFCASSIAGGNYNEQFFGPGTRLTVL.

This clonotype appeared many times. DNA for the CDR3: TGTGCCAGCAGGGTCGGAACAGGGTCGCAAAAACTGTTTTTT. Its protein is CASRVGTGSQKLFF. V is TRBV3-1 and J is TRBJ1-4; D perhaps matches TRBD1 (6 bases). CDR3 length equals 14 residues. Germline values: CDR1 LGHDT, CDR2 YNNKEL (reference sequence). V lost 6 bases and J 9 bases, leaving 17 bases between the germline ends.

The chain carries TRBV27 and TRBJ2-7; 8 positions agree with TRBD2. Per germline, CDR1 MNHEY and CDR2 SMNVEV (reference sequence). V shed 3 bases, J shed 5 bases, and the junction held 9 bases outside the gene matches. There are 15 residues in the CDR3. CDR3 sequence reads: CASSLIPGGPNEQYF. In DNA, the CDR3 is TGTGCCAGCAGTTTGATCCCGGGAGGGCCTAACGAGCAGTACTTC.

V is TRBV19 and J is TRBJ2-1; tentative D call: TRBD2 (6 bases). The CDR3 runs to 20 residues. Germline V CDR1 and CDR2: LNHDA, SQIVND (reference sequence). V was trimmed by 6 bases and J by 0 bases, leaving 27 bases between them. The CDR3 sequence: CASSPSSARTWRSSYNEQFF. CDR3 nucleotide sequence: TGTGCCAGTAGCCCGTCTAGCGCAAGAACCTGGAGGAGCTCCTACAATGAGCAGTTCTTC.

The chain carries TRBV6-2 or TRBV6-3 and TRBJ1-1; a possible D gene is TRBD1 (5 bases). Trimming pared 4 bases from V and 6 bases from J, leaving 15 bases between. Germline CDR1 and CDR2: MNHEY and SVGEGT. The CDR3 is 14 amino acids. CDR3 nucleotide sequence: TGTGCCAGCAGTTCCGACGGGGCTGAGGCTGAAGCTTTCTTT. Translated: CASSSDGAEAEAFF.

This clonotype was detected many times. The CDR3 reads CASSLLTSGSNEQFF. The CDR3 DNA reads TGCGCCAGCAGCTTGCTGACTAGCGGGAGCAATGAGCAGTTCTTC. The chain carries TRBV5-1 and TRBJ2-1, with 12 bases that match TRBD2. The V gene end was trimmed by 1 base and the J gene end by 6 bases; junction bases not matched to a gene: 2. Germline V lookup: CDR1 SGHRS, CDR2 YFSETQ. The CDR3 extends over 15 amino acids.

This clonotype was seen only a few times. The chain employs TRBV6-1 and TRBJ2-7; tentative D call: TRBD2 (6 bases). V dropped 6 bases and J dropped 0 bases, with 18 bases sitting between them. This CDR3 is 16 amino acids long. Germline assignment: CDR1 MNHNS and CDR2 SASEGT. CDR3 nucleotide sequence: TGTGCCAGCAGATCTCCTTCAGGGCGGGACTCCTACGAGCAGTACTTC. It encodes CASRSPSGRDSYEQYF.

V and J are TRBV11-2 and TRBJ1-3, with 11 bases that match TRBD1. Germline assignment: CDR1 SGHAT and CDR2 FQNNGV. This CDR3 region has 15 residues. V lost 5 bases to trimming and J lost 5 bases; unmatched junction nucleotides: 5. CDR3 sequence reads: CASSQDRGLRNTIYF. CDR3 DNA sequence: TGTGCCAGCAGCCAGGACAGGGGGCTTCGAAACACCATATATTTT.

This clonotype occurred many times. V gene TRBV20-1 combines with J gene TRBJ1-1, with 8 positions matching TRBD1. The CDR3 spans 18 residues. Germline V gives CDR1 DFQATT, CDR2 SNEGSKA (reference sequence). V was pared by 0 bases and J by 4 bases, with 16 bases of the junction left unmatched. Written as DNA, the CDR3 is TGCAGTGCTAGAGATCAGAGGGACAGGACGGGGTTCTTCACTGAAGCTTTCTTT. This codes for CSARDQRDRTGFFTEAFF.

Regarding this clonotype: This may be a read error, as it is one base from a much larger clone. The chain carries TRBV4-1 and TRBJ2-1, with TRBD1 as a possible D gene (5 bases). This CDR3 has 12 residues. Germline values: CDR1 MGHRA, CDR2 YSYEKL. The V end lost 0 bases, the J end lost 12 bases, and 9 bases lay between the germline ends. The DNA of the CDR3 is TGCGCCAGCAGCCAAGAAGTAGGGGTGCAGTTCTTC. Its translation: CASSQEVGVQFF.

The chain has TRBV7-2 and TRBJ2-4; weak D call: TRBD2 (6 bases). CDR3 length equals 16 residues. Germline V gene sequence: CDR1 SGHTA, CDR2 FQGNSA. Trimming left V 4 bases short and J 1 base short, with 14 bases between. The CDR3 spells CASSSRGPGAKNIQYF. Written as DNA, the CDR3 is TGTGCCAGCAGCTCGCGGGGCCCTGGGGCCAAAAACATTCAGTACTTC.

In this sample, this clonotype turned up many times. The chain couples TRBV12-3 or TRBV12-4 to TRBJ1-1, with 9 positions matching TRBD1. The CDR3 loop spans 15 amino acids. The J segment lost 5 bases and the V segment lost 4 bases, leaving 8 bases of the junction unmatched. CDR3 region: CASSYNRGRGTEAFF. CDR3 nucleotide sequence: TGTGCCAGCAGTTACAACAGGGGGCGCGGGACTGAAGCTTTCTTT.

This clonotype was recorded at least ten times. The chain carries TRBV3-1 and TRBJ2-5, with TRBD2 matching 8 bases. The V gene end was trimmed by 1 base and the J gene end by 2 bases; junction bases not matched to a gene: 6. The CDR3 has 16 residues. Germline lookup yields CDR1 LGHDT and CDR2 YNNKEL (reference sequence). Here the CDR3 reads CASSQGTSTTQETQYF. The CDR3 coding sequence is TGTGCCAGCAGCCAAGGGACTAGCACCACACAAGAGACCCAGTACTTC.

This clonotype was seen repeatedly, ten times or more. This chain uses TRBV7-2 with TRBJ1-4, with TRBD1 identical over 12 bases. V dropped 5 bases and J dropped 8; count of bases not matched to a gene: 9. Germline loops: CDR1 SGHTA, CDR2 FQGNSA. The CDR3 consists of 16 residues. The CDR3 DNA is TGTGCCAGCAGCGCCCGGGACAGGGGGCCGGTAGAAAAACTGTTTTTT. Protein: CASSARDRGPVEKLFF.

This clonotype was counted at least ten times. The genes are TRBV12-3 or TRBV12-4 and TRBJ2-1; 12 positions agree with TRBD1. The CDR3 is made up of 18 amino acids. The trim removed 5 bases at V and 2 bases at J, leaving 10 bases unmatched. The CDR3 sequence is CASSPGTGGVGPYNEQFF. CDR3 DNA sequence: TGTGCCAGCAGTCCCGGGACAGGGGGCGTGGGCCCCTACAATGAGCAGTTCTTC.

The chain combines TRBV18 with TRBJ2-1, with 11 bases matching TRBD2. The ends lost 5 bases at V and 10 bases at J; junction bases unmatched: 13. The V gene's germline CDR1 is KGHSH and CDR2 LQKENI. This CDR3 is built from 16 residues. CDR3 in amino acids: CASSRLAGQSSYEQFF. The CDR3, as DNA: TGTGCCAGCTCAAGACTAGCGGGACAAAGCTCCTACGAGCAGTTCTTC.

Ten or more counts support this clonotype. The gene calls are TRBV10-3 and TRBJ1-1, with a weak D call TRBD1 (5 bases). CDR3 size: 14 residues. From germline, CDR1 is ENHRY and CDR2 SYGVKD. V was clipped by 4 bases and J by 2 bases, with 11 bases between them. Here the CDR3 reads CAISVDSSNTEAFF. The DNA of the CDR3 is TGTGCCATCAGTGTCGACAGCTCCAACACTGAAGCTTTCTTT.

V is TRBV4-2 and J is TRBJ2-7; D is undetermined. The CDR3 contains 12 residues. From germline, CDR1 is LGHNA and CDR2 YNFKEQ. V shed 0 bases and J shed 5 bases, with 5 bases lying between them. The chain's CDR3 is CASSQDLHEQYF. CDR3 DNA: TGTGCCAGCAGCCAAGATCTCCACGAGCAGTACTTC.

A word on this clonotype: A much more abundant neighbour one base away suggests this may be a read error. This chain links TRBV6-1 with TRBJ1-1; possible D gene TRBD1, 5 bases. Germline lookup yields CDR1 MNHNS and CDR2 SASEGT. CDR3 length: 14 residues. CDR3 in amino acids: CASSPGWMNTEASF. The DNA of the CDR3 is TGTGCCAGCAGTCCAGGGTGGATGAACACTGAAGCTTCCTTT.

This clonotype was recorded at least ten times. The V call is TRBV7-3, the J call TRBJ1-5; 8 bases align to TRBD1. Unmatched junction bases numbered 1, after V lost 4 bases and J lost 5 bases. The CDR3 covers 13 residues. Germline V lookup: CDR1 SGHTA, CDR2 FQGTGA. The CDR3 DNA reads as TGTGCCAGCAGCTCCAGGGGGCATCAGCCCCAGCATTTT. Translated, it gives CASSSRGHQPQHF.

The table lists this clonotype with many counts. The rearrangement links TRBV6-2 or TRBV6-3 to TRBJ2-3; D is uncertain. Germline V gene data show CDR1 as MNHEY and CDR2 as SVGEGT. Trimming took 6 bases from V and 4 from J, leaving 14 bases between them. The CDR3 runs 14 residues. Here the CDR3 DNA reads TGTGCCAGCAGAGAGGACCAAGCGTCAGATACGCAGTATTTT. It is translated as CASREDQASDTQYF.